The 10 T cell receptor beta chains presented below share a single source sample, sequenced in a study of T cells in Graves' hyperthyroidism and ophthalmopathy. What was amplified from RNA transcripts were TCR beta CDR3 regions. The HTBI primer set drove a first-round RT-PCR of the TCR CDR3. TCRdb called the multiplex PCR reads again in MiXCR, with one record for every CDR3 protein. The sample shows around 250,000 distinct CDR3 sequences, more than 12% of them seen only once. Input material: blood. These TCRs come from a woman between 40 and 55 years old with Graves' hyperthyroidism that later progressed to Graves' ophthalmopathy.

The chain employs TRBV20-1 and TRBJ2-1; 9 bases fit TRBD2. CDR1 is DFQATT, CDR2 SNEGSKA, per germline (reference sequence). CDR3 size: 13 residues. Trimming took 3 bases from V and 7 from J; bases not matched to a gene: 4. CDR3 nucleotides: TGCAGTGCTAGTGGACTAGCGCGGAATGAGCAGTTCTTC. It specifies CSASGLARNEQFF.

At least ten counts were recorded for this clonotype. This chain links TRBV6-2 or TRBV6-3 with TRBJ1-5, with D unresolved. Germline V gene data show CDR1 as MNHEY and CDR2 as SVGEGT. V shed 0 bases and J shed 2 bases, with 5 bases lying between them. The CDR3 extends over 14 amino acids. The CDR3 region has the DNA TGTGCCAGCAGTTACTCGGCGGGCAATCAGCCCCAGCATTTT. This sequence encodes CASSYSAGNQPQHF.

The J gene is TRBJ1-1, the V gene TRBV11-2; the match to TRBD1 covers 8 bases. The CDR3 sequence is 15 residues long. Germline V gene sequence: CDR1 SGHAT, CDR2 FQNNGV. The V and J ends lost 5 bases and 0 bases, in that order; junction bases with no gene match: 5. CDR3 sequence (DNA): TGTGCCAGCAGCCCCTGGGACAGGCTGAACACTGAAGCTTTCTTT. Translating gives CASSPWDRLNTEAFF.

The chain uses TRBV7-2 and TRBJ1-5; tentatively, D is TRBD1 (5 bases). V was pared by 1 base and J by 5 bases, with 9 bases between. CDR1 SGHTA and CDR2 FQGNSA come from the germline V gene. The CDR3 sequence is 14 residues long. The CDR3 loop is CASSLGTSYQPQHF. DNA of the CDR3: TGTGCCAGCAGCTTAGGGACATCCTATCAGCCCCAGCATTTT. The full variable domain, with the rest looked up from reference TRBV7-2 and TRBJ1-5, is GAGVSQSPSNKVTEKGKDVELRCDPISGHTALYWYRQSLGQGLEFLIYFQGNSAPDKSGLPSDRFSAERTGGSVSTLTIQRTQQEDSAVYLCASSLGTSYQPQHFGDGTRLSIL.

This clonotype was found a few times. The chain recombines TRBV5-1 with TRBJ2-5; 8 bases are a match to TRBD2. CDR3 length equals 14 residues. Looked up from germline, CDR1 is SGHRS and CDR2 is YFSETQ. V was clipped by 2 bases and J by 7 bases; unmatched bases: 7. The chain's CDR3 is CASSFWREAGTQYF. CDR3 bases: TGCGCCAGCAGCTTCTGGCGGGAGGCCGGGACCCAGTACTTC.

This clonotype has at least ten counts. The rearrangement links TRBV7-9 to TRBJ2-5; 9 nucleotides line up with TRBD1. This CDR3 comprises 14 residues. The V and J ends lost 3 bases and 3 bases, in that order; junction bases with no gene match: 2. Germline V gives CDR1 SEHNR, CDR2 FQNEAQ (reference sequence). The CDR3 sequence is CASSFRTGEETQYF. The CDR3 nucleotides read TGTGCCAGCAGCTTCCGGACAGGGGAAGAGACCCAGTACTTC.

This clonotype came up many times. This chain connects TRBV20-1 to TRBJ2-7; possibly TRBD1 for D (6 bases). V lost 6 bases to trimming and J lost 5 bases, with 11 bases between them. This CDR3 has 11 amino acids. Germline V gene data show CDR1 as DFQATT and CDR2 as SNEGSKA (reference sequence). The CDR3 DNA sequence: TGCAGTGCCATAGGGGGAAACGAGCAGTACTTC. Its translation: CSAIGGNEQYF.

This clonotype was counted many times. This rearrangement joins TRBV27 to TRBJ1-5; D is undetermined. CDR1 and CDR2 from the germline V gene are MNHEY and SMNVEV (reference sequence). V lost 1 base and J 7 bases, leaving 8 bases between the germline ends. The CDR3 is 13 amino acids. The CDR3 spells CASSLYLRQPQHF. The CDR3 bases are TGTGCCAGCAGTTTATATTTAAGACAGCCCCAGCATTTT.

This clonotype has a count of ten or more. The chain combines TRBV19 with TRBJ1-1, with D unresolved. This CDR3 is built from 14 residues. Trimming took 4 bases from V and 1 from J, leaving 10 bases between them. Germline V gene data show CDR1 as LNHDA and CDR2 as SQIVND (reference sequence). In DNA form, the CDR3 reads TGTGCCAGTAGTAACGACGGAAGGAACACTGAAGCTTTCTTT. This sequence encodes CASSNDGRNTEAFF. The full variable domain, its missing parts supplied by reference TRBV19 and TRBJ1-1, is DGGITQSPKYLFRKEGQNVTLSCEQNLNHDAMYWYRQDPGQGLRLIYYSQIVNDFQKGDIAEGYSVSREKKESFPLTVTSAQKNPTAFYLCASSNDGRNTEAFFGQGTRLTVV.

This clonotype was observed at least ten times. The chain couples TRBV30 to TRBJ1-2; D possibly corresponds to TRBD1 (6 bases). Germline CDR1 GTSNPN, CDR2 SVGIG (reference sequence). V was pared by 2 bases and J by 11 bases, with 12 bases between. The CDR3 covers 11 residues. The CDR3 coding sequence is TGTGCCTGGAGTCAGGGGACCGCGTACACCTTC. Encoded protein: CAWSQGTAYTF.